The clone carrying this T cell receptor (beta chain) came up once. This entry comes from a study of blood T cell repertoires in COVID-19. For the study at large: The samples span acute and convalescent COVID-19 from the United States, Italy and Spain. The cDNA or gDNA used as material had been derived from T cells, B-cell-depleted T cells, or PBMCs.

Trimming removed 0 bases from V and 6 bases from J; junction bases left unmatched: 7. The CDR3 has 18 residues. CDR1 and CDR2 from the germline V gene are SGHKS and YYEKEE (reference sequence). Methods used by the authors: Nucleated cell counts were estimated from reference gene primer amplification. Sequencing used immunoSEQ multiplex PCR; TCRdb keeps in-frame clones, though not all of them. V, J and clone size derive from that table, while D and trimming were established from the DNA sequence. The sample has approximately 48,000 clones, 85% to 90% seen once; the top ten hold about 6.8%. The sample comprised peripheral blood. The rearrangement uses TRBV5-5 and TRBJ2-1; 15 positions match TRBD2. This TCR derives from a man aged 55 to 70 with acute or convalescent COVID-19. CDR3 in amino acids: CASSLGTSGRAGGNEQFF. CDR3 in DNA: TGTGCCAGCAGCTTGGGGACTAGCGGGAGGGCAGGCGGCAATGAGCAGTTCTTC.